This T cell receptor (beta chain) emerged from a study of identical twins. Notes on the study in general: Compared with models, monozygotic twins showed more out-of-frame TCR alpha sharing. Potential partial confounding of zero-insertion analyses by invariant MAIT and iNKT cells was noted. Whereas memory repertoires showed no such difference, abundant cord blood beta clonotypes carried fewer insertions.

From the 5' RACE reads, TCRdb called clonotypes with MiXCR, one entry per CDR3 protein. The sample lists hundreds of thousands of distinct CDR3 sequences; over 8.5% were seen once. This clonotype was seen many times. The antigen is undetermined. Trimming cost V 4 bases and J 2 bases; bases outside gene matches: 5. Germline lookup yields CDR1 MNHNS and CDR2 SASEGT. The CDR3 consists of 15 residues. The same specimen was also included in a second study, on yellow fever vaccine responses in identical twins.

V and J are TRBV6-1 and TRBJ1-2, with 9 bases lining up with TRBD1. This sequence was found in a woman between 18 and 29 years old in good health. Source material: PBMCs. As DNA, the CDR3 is TGTGCCAGCAGTGGACAGGGGGATAGAAACTATGGCTACACCTTC. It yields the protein CASSGQGDRNYGYTF.